This T cell receptor (beta chain) was retrieved from a study of Ad26.COV2.S vaccination and SARS-CoV-2 variants. Germline values: CDR1 SNHLY, CDR2 FYNNEI. The CDR3 totals 12 residues. The V and J ends lost 4 bases and 7 bases respectively, with 10 bases between them. Profiling relied on immunoSEQ multiplex PCR, and the TCRdb table lists in-frame clones only, not all of them. The sample contains roughly 320,000 clones, approximately 80% of which appear only once. Stated treatment: about 20 received Ad26.COV2.S at low or high dose, single or two shots; roughly five received placebo; per-sample allocation not given. Samples came from day 63 after the first vaccine or placebo injection.

Sequenced here: peripheral blood, sampled in a trial of Ad26.COV2.S vaccine versus placebo. The TCR sequence derives from a person aged 18-65 years who received the Ad26.COV2.S COVID-19 vaccine or a placebo. The chain carries TRBV2 and TRBJ1-1; D ambiguous. The CDR3 coding sequence is TGTGCCAGCAGTGGGGTAGGATTTGAAGCTTTCTTT. Residues: CASSGVGFEAFF. Complete variable domain (other parts from reference TRBV2 and TRBJ1-1): EPEVTQTPSHQVTQMGQEVILRCVPISNHLYFYWYRQILGQKVEFLVSFYNNEISEKSEIFDDQFSVERPDGSNFTLKIRSTKLEDSAMYFCASSGVGFEAFFGQGTRLTVV.